This note documents a single T cell receptor (beta chain) sequence. Antigen: not known. A junction end diverges from the germline sequence, so it may reflect a read error. This sample is drawn from a study of blood T cells in healthy people across ages. Study-level points and caveats: The unknown donor CMV status may have confounded expanded clonotype changes.

Extraction of total RNA produced a minimum of 6 micrograms from each sample. A sample-barcoded 5' primer and a J-beta primer mix were used in a second PCR of roughly 7 to 11 cycles. TCRdb re-called the 5' RACE reads through MiXCR, storing one row per CDR3 protein. In the table there are 650,000 to 1,000,000 distinct CDR3 sequences, about 37% of which are singletons. The CDR3 is made up of 14 amino acids. CDR1 is DFQATT, CDR2 SNEGSKA, per germline (reference sequence). The chain is built from TRBV20-1 and TRBJ1-1; perhaps TRBD1 as D (5 bases). The sequencing sample was made of blood. This receptor was obtained from a man aged 18 to 35 in good health. The CDR3 DNA is TGCAGTGCCACACCCGGGGGACTGAAAACTGAAGCTTTCTTT. This gives the protein CSATPGGLKTEAFF.